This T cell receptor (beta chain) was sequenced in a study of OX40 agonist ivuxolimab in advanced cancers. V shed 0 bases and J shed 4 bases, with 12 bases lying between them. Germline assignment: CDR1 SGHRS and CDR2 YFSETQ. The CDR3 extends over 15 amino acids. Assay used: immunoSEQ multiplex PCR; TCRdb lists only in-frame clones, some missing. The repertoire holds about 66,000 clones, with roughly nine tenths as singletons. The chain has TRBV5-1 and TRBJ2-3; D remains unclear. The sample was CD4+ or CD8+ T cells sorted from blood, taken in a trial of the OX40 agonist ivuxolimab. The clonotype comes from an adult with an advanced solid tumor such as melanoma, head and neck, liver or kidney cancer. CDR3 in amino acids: CASSLVGSVADTQYF. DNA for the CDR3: TGCGCCAGCAGCTTGGTGGGATCCGTGGCAGATACGCAGTATTTT.